The 30 T cell receptor beta chains below all came from one sample that was sequenced in a study of multiple sclerosis patients with progressive multifocal leukoencephalopathy. The table came from immunoSEQ multiplex PCR; TCRdb's copy has only in-frame clones and leaves some out. The sample consists of roughly 29,000 clones, 90% of them appearing once. This sample's time point: approximately twelve months of natalizumab therapy. Sequenced material: PBMCs, taken from a patient treated with natalizumab. The receptors come from a human donor with multiple sclerosis.

The CDR3 is CASSARQLYNSPLHF. The CDR3 bases are TGTGCCAGCAGCGCAAGACAGCTTTATAATTCACCCCTCCACTTT. The J gene is TRBJ1-6, the V gene TRBV7-2, with D possibly being TRBD1 (5 bases). Germline CDR1 SGHTA, CDR2 FQGNSA. V lost 5 bases, J lost 4 bases, and 12 bases lay in between. CDR3 length: 15 residues.

In regard to this clone: Other DNA variants within this sample encode the same CDR3. The V gene is TRBV6-5, the J gene TRBJ1-5, with unresolved D. Trimming took 2 bases from V and 2 from J, leaving 10 bases between them. This CDR3 spans 15 amino acids. Germline V gives CDR1 MNHEY, CDR2 SVGAGI. The CDR3 here is CASSYRVVGNQPQHF. CDR3 nucleotides: TGTGCCAGCAGTTACCGTGTTGTCGGCAATCAGCCCCAGCATTTT.

This clone was counted a single time. The V gene is TRBV28, the J gene TRBJ2-7; TRBD2 might be the D (7 bases). The length of the CDR3 is 14 residues. Per the germline V gene, CDR1 is MDHEN and CDR2 is SYDVKM. V shed 7 bases and J shed 2 bases, with 15 bases lying between them. The CDR3 protein is CASTLGGGPYEQYF. CDR3 DNA: TGTGCCAGCACCTTAGGGGGGGGACCCTACGAGCAGTACTTC.

This chain links TRBV7-9 with TRBJ1-4, with TRBD1 identical over 7 bases. V trimming: 6 bases; J trimming: 7 bases; junction bases outside the gene matches: 5. Germline assignment: CDR1 SEHNR and CDR2 FQNEAQ (reference sequence). The CDR3 contains 13 residues. In nucleotides, the CDR3 is TGTGCCAGCAGGACAGGGAAGGGTGAAAAACTGTTTTTT. Amino acids: CASRTGKGEKLFF.

The rearrangement joins TRBV27 to TRBJ2-1; 9 positions agree with TRBD2. In germline, CDR1 is MNHEY, CDR2 SMNVEV (reference sequence). The CDR3 runs to 19 residues. Trimming at V came to 2 bases and at J to 7 bases, leaving 18 bases not matched to a gene. The CDR3 DNA follows: TGTGCCAGCAGTTTAGAATGGGCGGGGGGGCCTATAATAGGGAATGAGCAGTTCTTC. This codes for CASSLEWAGGPIIGNEQFF.

The chain uses TRBV7-9 and TRBJ2-1; D gene uncertain. V lost 3 bases and J lost 1, with 10 bases in between. Germline-derived CDR1 and CDR2 are SEHNR and FQNEAQ (reference sequence). The CDR3 has 15 residues. CDR3 region: CASSFLVGSYNEQFF. In nucleotides, the CDR3 is TGTGCCAGCAGCTTCTTGGTGGGTTCCTACAATGAGCAGTTCTTC.

V usage is TRBV14 and J usage is TRBJ1-5; D is perhaps TRBD1 (5 bases). The V and J ends lost 1 base and 5 bases respectively, with 12 bases between them. The germline gives CDR1 SGHDN, CDR2 FVKESK. This CDR3 region has 15 residues. The CDR3 sequence is CASSQVFRDHQPQHF. Written as DNA, the CDR3 is TGTGCCAGCAGCCAAGTATTCAGGGACCATCAGCCCCAGCATTTT. The full variable domain, completed using reference TRBV14 and TRBJ1-5, is EAGVTQFPSHSVIEKGQTVTLRCDPISGHDNLYWYRRVMGKEIKFLLHFVKESKQDESGMPNNRFLAERTGGTYSTLKVQPAELEDSGVYFCASSQVFRDHQPQHFGDGTRLSIL.

V usage is TRBV6-6 and J usage is TRBJ2-1; 10 bases match TRBD1. V was clipped by 8 bases and J by 8 bases; unmatched bases: 12. The CDR3 spans 15 residues. The germline V gene encodes CDR1 MNHNY and CDR2 SVGAGI (reference sequence). CDR3 in amino acids: CASRVGQGTQDEQFF. Here the CDR3 DNA reads TGTGCCAGCCGGGTGGGACAGGGGACTCAAGATGAGCAGTTCTTC.

The V call is TRBV4-1, the J call TRBJ2-5; 10 bases match TRBD1. The CDR3 is 14 residues long. Germline V CDR1 and CDR2: MGHRA, YSYEKL. The V and J ends lost 4 bases and 5 bases, in that order; junction bases with no gene match: 4. The CDR3 DNA follows: TGCGCCAGCAGCCTGACAGGGGGCAGGGAGACCCAGTACTTC. Translating it yields CASSLTGGRETQYF.

The chain employs TRBV6-5 and TRBJ1-6; 8 bases are shared with TRBD1. Germline CDR1 reads MNHEY; CDR2 reads SVGAGI. The CDR3 has 15 residues. V trimming: 6 bases; J trimming: 10 bases; junction bases outside the gene matches: 11. CDR3 bases: TGTGCCAGCAGACTGAGCCAGGGGGCCCGGTCACCCCTCCACTTT. Translated: CASRLSQGARSPLHF.

The chain combines TRBV7-9 with TRBJ1-4; D is undetermined. This CDR3 is built from 14 residues. V was shortened by 5 bases and J by 5 bases, with 12 bases between the two germline ends. Germline values: CDR1 SEHNR, CDR2 FQNEAQ (reference sequence). CDR3 nucleotides: TGTGCCAGCAGCCACGATGGATACAATGAAAAACTGTTTTTT. Protein sequence: CASSHDGYNEKLFF.

The chain uses TRBV4-3 and TRBJ1-1; D uncertain. V was trimmed by 0 bases and J by 8 bases, leaving 10 bases between them. The CDR3 spans 13 residues. Germline-derived CDR1 and CDR2 are LGHNA and YSLEER. The CDR3 DNA is TGCGCCAGCAGCCAAGATCGTAACAAGGAAGCTTTCTTT. Translation gives CASSQDRNKEAFF.

This clone appeared once. The CDR3 spells CASSSTPRTDQQFF. The CDR3 DNA reads TGTGCCAGCAGCTCAACCCCTCGGACAGACCAGCAGTTCTTC. The gene calls are TRBV7-3 and TRBJ2-1; the D gene is possibly TRBD1 (6 bases). The CDR3 totals 14 residues. Germline V gene sequence: CDR1 SGHTA, CDR2 FQGTGA. V lost 4 bases, J lost 11 bases, and 18 bases lay in between.

The V call is TRBV19, the J call TRBJ2-1; a possible D gene is TRBD2 (5 bases). The V end lost 3 bases, the J end lost 6 bases, and 12 bases lay between the germline ends. There are 14 residues in the CDR3. Germline values: CDR1 LNHDA, CDR2 SQIVND (reference sequence). CDR3 in amino acids: CASSIGVLPNEQFF. The DNA for the CDR3 is TGTGCCAGTAGTATCGGGGTCTTGCCCAATGAGCAGTTCTTC.

The rearrangement joins TRBV6-5 to TRBJ2-7; D assignment may be TRBD1 or TRBD2 (5 bases each). This CDR3 has 11 amino acids. V lost 5 bases and J lost 6, with 8 bases in between. Germline values: CDR1 MNHEY, CDR2 SVGAGI. The CDR3 bases are TGTGCCAGCAGTACTGGGGGCGAGCAGTACTTC. Its protein product is CASSTGGEQYF.

The genes are TRBV4-1 and TRBJ2-1; a possible D gene is TRBD1 (5 bases). Per the germline V gene, CDR1 is MGHRA and CDR2 is YSYEKL. The CDR3 has 14 residues. V was cut by 0 bases and J by 8 bases, with 11 bases left in between. The CDR3 loop reads CASSQEAVTDEQFF. In DNA form, the CDR3 reads TGCGCCAGCAGCCAAGAAGCAGTGACAGATGAGCAGTTCTTC.

J is TRBJ2-7 and V is TRBV7-3; D is tentatively TRBD1 or TRBD2 (5 bases each). Germline CDR1 and CDR2: SGHTA and FQGTGA. The CDR3 totals 13 residues. Deletions cut 5 bases from V and 8 bases from J, with 16 bases between. CDR3 nucleotides: TGTGCCAGCAGCGTCGGGACCGCGGGCAAGCAGTACTTC. This codes for CASSVGTAGKQYF.

This chain uses TRBV10-3 with TRBJ1-2, with 8 bases lining up with TRBD1. Trimming at V came to 11 bases and at J to 3 bases, leaving 11 bases not matched to a gene. Germline loops: CDR1 ENHRY, CDR2 SYGVKD. CDR3 length: 14 amino acids. The CDR3 protein is CAVRPGQDYYGYTF. The DNA for the CDR3 is TGTGCCGTTCGGCCGGGACAGGATTACTATGGCTACACCTTC.

The chain recombines TRBV10-1 with TRBJ2-1, with D perhaps matching TRBD2 (5 bases). Germline CDR1 is WNHNN and CDR2 is SYGVQD (reference sequence). V gave up 0 bases and J gave up 3 bases, with 12 bases separating them. The CDR3 has 16 residues. Here the CDR3 DNA reads TGCGCCAGCAGTGAGTCGCCAGGACTCTACTACAATGAGCAGTTCTTC. This codes for CASSESPGLYYNEQFF.

This chain uses TRBV19 with TRBJ2-5, with 8 bases that match TRBD1. This CDR3 comprises 15 residues. The junction had 8 bases not matched to a gene; V was cut back by 4 bases and J by 4 bases. The germline V gene encodes CDR1 LNHDA and CDR2 SQIVND (reference sequence). CDR3 sequence reads: CASSTTGGWRETQYF. The CDR3 DNA is TGTGCCAGTAGTACCACAGGGGGTTGGAGAGAGACCCAGTACTTC.

The V gene is TRBV6-5, the J gene TRBJ2-5; weak D call: TRBD1 (5 bases). Deletions cut 6 bases from V and 1 base from J, with 15 bases between. The CDR3 length is 15 residues. Germline CDR1 reads MNHEY; CDR2 reads SVGAGI. The CDR3, as DNA: TGTGCCAGCAGCAGTTACTCAGGGCCCCAAGAGACCCAGTACTTC. It codes for CASSSYSGPQETQYF.

As for this clone: One end of the junction is discordant with germline, which a read error may explain. The chain's CDR3 is CASSLALRGEQETQYF. The CDR3 DNA reads TGTGCTAGCAGCTTAGCCTTGCGGGGTGAGCAAGAGACCCAGTACTTC. This chain connects TRBV7-7 to TRBJ2-5, with D tentatively TRBD2 (6 bases). The CDR3 runs to 16 residues. The germline V gene encodes CDR1 SSHAT and CDR2 FNYEAQ (reference sequence). Supplemented by reference TRBV7-7 and TRBJ2-5, the full variable domain reads GAGVSQSPRYKVTKRGQDVTLRCDPISSHATLYWYQQALGQGPEFLTYFNYEAQPDKSGLPSDRFSAERPEGSISTLTIQRTEQRDSAMYRCASSLALRGEQETQYFGPGTRLLVL.

Only a few counts were recorded for this clone. This sequence joins TRBV28 and TRBJ1-6; possible D gene TRBD1, 6 bases. V was pared by 6 bases and J by 5 bases, with 11 bases between. This CDR3 region has 14 residues. CDR1 and CDR2 from the germline V gene are MDHEN and SYDVKM. CDR3 DNA sequence: TGTGCCAGCAGCGGGGGCCCGAATAATTCACCCCTCCACTTT. Translation gives CASSGGPNNSPLHF.

This clone came up a few times. The chain combines TRBV11-2 with TRBJ2-5, with D perhaps matching TRBD1 or TRBD2 (6 bases each). The CDR3 covers 14 residues. Trimming stripped 0 bases from V and 4 bases from J, with 9 bases between. CDR1 and CDR2 from the germline V gene are SGHAT and FQNNGV. The CDR3 coding sequence is TGTGCCAGCAGCTTAGACCGGGGGCGAGAGACCCAGTACTTC. Amino acid sequence: CASSLDRGRETQYF.

Of note for this clone: Additional DNA sequences in this sample encode the identical CDR3. The rearrangement uses TRBV30 and TRBJ2-1; 9 bases are a match to TRBD2. V was pared by 3 bases and J by 2 bases, with 8 bases of the junction left unmatched. Germline CDR1 GTSNPN, CDR2 SVGIG (reference sequence). This CDR3 contains 16 residues. The CDR3 DNA reads TGTGCCTGGAGACCTCGGGGCGGGGGGGCCTACAATGAGCAGTTCTTC. As protein: CAWRPRGGGAYNEQFF.

V gene TRBV11-2 combines with J gene TRBJ2-3; 10 bases match TRBD2. CDR3 length: 16 amino acids. Germline CDR1 is SGHAT and CDR2 is FQNNGV. J was trimmed by 8 bases and V by 7 bases; bases with no gene match: 15. In DNA, the CDR3 is TGTGCCAGCATCCAAGGGGTAGCGGGGGGCCGGGGTACGCAGTATTTT. Its protein is CASIQGVAGGRGTQYF.

The chain employs TRBV5-1 and TRBJ2-1; perhaps TRBD2 as D (7 bases). In germline, CDR1 is SGHRS, CDR2 YFSETQ. The CDR3 extends over 17 amino acids. Trimming left V 0 bases short and J 2 bases short, with 15 bases between. For the CDR3, the DNA is TGCGCCAGCAGCTTGGATGGGTTCGGGGGGCCCTACAATGAGCAGTTCTTC. This gives the protein CASSLDGFGGPYNEQFF. Full variable domain (outside the CDR3, taken from reference TRBV5-1 and TRBJ2-1): KAGVTQTPRYLIKTRGQQVTLSCSPISGHRSVSWYQQTPGQGLQFLFEYFSETQRNKGNFPGRFSGRQFSNSRSEMNVSTLELGDSALYLCASSLDGFGGPYNEQFFGPGTRLTVL.

The CDR3, as DNA: TGTGCCAGCAGCTTGGCGGTCGAGTCTTCCCAAGAGACCCAGTACTTC. It encodes CASSLAVESSQETQYF. The J gene is TRBJ2-5, the V gene TRBV5-4; D ambiguous. CDR1 is SGHNT, CDR2 YYREEE, per germline (reference sequence). V lost 0 bases, J lost 1 base, and 13 bases lay in between. The CDR3 is 16 residues long.

The rearrangement links TRBV9 to TRBJ1-2, with D perhaps matching TRBD1 (6 bases). Germline V gene data show CDR1 as SGDLS and CDR2 as YYNGEE. Trimming removed 2 bases from V and 6 bases from J, with 14 bases in between. This CDR3 is built from 14 residues. The CDR3 nucleotides read TGTGCCAGCAGCGTCCCAGGGGTTCGACATGGCTACACCTTC. This codes for CASSVPGVRHGYTF. Full variable domain (remainder filled in from reference TRBV9 and TRBJ1-2): DSGVTQTPKHLITATGQRVTLRCSPRSGDLSVYWYQQSLDQGLQFLIQYYNGEERAKGNILERFSAQQFPDLHSELNLSSLELGDSALYFCASSVPGVRHGYTFGSGTRLTVV.

J is TRBJ1-2 and V is TRBV7-9; D not resolved. With 1 base removed from V and 4 bases from J, the gap between germline ends came to 10 bases. CDR3 length equals 14 residues. The germline V gene has CDR1 SEHNR and CDR2 FQNEAQ (reference sequence). The CDR3: CASSLGTWTYGYTF. In DNA form, the CDR3 reads TGTGCCAGCAGCTTAGGGACGTGGACCTATGGCTACACCTTC.